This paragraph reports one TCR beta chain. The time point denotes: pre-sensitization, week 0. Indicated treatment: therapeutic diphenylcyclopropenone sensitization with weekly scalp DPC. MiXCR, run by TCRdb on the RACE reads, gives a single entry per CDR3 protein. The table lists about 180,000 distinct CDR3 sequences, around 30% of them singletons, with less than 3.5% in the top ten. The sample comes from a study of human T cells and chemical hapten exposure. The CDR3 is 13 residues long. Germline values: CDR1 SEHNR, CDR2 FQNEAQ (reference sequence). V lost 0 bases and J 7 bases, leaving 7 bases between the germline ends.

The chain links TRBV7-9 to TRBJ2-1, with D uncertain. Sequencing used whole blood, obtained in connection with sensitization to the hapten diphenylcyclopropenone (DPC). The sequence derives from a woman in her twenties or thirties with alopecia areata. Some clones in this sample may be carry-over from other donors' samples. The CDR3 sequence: CASSLAASNEQFF. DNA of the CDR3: TGTGCCAGCAGCTTAGCCGCATCTAATGAGCAGTTCTTC.